These 22 T cell receptor beta chains were sequenced from one sample in a study of T-cell memory formation after mild COVID-19. TCRdb redid the calling of the 5' RACE reads with MiXCR, one entry per CDR3 protein. The sample holds under 300,000 distinct CDR3 sequences; 7.5% to 10% are singletons and the top ten take 22%. The specimen was PBMCs or a T cell subset sorted from them (not recorded which). Every receptor here comes from a man aged 18-30 years who had mild COVID-19 (a few samples of this study predate the infection). Cell type and time point are not known.

The V call is TRBV7-2, the J call TRBJ2-1; TRBD2 might be the D (5 bases). In germline, CDR1 is SGHTA, CDR2 FQGNSA. Trimming took off 7 bases at V and 3 bases at J, with 13 bases between the two ends. The CDR3 length is 14 residues. The CDR3 loop is CASNLLGGYNEQFF. DNA of the CDR3: TGTGCCAGCAATTTACTAGGCGGCTACAATGAGCAGTTCTTC.

The CDR3 is CASSLGLAGGQFF. The CDR3 DNA reads as TGTGCCAGCAGCTTAGGACTAGCGGGGGGGCAGTTCTTC. V and J are TRBV7-9 and TRBJ2-1; 13 nucleotides align to TRBD2. Germline V gene data show CDR1 as SEHNR and CDR2 as FQNEAQ (reference sequence). CDR3 length: 13 residues. The trim removed 1 base at V and 12 bases at J, leaving 0 bases unmatched.

V usage is TRBV24-1 and J usage is TRBJ2-1, with D maybe TRBD2 (5 bases). The germline CDR1 and CDR2 sequences are KGHDR and SFDVKD. With 7 bases removed from V and 5 bases from J, the gap between germline ends came to 14 bases. CDR3 length: 14 residues. The CDR3 is CATSPLAGDNEQFF. As DNA, the CDR3 is TGTGCCACCAGCCCCCTAGCTGGGGACAATGAGCAGTTCTTC.

This clonotype has more than one count but fewer than ten. The chain combines TRBV5-4 with TRBJ1-6, with 9 bases identical to TRBD1. The germline V gene encodes CDR1 SGHNT and CDR2 YYREEE (reference sequence). This CDR3 spans 14 amino acids. Trimming cost V 2 bases and J 7 bases; bases outside gene matches: 1. CDR3 protein: CASSFGQGNSPLHF. The CDR3 DNA reads as TGTGCCAGCAGCTTCGGACAGGGGAATTCACCCCTCCACTTT.

This clonotype was detected a few times. CDR3 in amino acids: CASSGRQGASNQPQHF. The CDR3 DNA sequence: TGTGCCAGCAGTGGACGACAGGGAGCCAGCAATCAGCCCCAGCATTTT. V usage is TRBV6-5 and J usage is TRBJ1-5; 7 positions match TRBD1. The CDR3 consists of 16 residues. Germline-derived CDR1 and CDR2 are MNHEY and SVGAGI. Trimming at V came to 5 bases and at J to 1 base, leaving 8 bases not matched to a gene.

This clonotype has at least ten counts. The chain carries TRBV5-1 and TRBJ2-3, with 8 bases identical to TRBD2. The CDR3 has 17 amino acids. The V gene end was trimmed by 0 bases and the J gene end by 4 bases; junction bases not matched to a gene: 10. The germline CDR1 and CDR2 sequences are SGHRS and YFSETQ. As DNA, the CDR3 is TGCGCCAGCAGCTTGGCCGGGAGGGGGGCCCCCCCAGATACGCAGTATTTT. Its translation: CASSLAGRGAPPDTQYF.

The chain has TRBV7-9 and TRBJ1-5; tentative D call: TRBD1 (5 bases). The CDR3 runs 16 residues. Germline values: CDR1 SEHNR, CDR2 FQNEAQ (reference sequence). The ends were cut back, 2 bases at V and 0 bases at J, with 11 bases in the middle. The DNA of the CDR3 is TGTGCCAGCAGCTTACGGGACGGACTTAGCAATCAGCCCCAGCATTTT. It translates to CASSLRDGLSNQPQHF.

This chain uses TRBV20-1 with TRBJ2-4, with D maybe TRBD1 (5 bases). V lost 6 bases and J lost 0, with 9 bases in between. Looked up from germline, CDR1 is DFQATT and CDR2 is SNEGSKA (reference sequence). The CDR3 has 13 amino acids. The CDR3 sequence: CSAAGIAKNIQYF. Here the CDR3 DNA reads TGCAGTGCGGCAGGGATAGCCAAAAACATTCAGTACTTC.

This clonotype was picked up many times. In DNA form, the CDR3 reads TGTGCCAGCAGCCAAAGATTAGACACTGAAGCTTTCTTT. Its protein product is CASSQRLDTEAFF. This chain joins TRBV7-2 and TRBJ1-1; the D is unclear. The CDR3 is 13 residues long. V lost 5 bases to trimming and J lost 3 bases, with 10 bases between them. From germline, CDR1 is SGHTA and CDR2 FQGNSA.

V gene TRBV5-5 combines with J gene TRBJ2-3, with D hard to call. The CDR3 consists of 14 residues. The germline V gene has CDR1 SGHKS and CDR2 YYEKEE (reference sequence). Trimming took off 0 bases at V and 6 bases at J, with 11 bases between the two ends. CDR3 DNA: TGTGCCAGCAGCTTGGGACCGCTTGGGGATACGCAGTATTTT. Translation: CASSLGPLGDTQYF.

There are many counts of this clonotype. This chain joins TRBV3-1 and TRBJ1-1; D remains unclear. V was cut by 3 bases and J by 1 base, with 9 bases left in between. Germline-derived CDR1 and CDR2 are LGHDT and YNNKEL (reference sequence). CDR3 size: 14 residues. CDR3 in amino acids: CASSHPAWNTEAFF. CDR3 nucleotide sequence: TGTGCCAGCAGCCACCCCGCATGGAACACTGAAGCTTTCTTT.

Written as DNA, the CDR3 is TGTGCCAGCACTCGATCTCCGGGACAGGTCTCTGGAAACACCATATATTTT. It codes for CASTRSPGQVSGNTIYF. The chain carries TRBV6-2 or TRBV6-3 and TRBJ1-3; 8 bases are a match to TRBD1. The V gene end was trimmed by 7 bases and the J gene end by 0 bases; junction bases not matched to a gene: 11. The CDR3 loop spans 17 amino acids. Germline V CDR1 and CDR2: MNHEY, SVGEGT.

This clonotype was observed at least ten times. The rearrangement links TRBV12-3 or TRBV12-4 to TRBJ1-1; D is uncertain. The CDR3 totals 13 residues. With 3 bases removed from V and 5 bases from J, the gap between germline ends came to 10 bases. The CDR3 reads CASSLEVMTEAFF. The DNA of the CDR3 is TGTGCCAGCAGTTTGGAGGTTATGACTGAAGCTTTCTTT.

This clonotype was detected only a few times. The CDR3 loop is CASSYWGQETQYF. The CDR3 DNA sequence: TGTGCCAGCAGTTACTGGGGCCAAGAGACCCAGTACTTC. The V call is TRBV6-5, the J call TRBJ2-5; D is ambiguous. Germline CDR1 MNHEY, CDR2 SVGAGI. The CDR3 sequence is 13 residues long. V lost 1 base, J lost 1 base, and 4 bases lay in between.

This clonotype was recorded many times. This sequence joins TRBV12-3 or TRBV12-4 and TRBJ1-2; D is perhaps TRBD1 (6 bases). The CDR3 contains 12 residues. V shed 6 bases and J shed 5 bases, with 10 bases lying between them. The CDR3 nucleotides are TGTGCCAGCAGCTTGAGGGGGTATGGCTACACCTTC. Its translation is CASSLRGYGYTF.

The chain joins TRBV11-2 to TRBJ1-5; 11 bases are shared with TRBD1. This CDR3 is built from 16 residues. Per the germline V gene, CDR1 is SGHAT and CDR2 is FQNNGV. Unmatched junction bases numbered 7, after V lost 5 bases and J lost 4 bases. The chain's CDR3 is CASSARTGGRNQPQHF. Written as DNA, the CDR3 is TGTGCCAGCAGCGCACGGACAGGGGGCCGTAATCAGCCCCAGCATTTT.

This clonotype turned up a few times. The chain uses TRBV5-1 and TRBJ2-1; 10 bases map to TRBD2. Germline CDR1 is SGHRS and CDR2 is YFSETQ. The trim removed 4 bases at V and 4 bases at J, leaving 11 bases unmatched. The CDR3 runs to 17 residues. The CDR3 here is CASSPGPSSGGYNEQFF. The CDR3 nucleotides read TGCGCCAGCAGCCCCGGCCCGTCTAGCGGGGGATACAATGAGCAGTTCTTC.

This clonotype appeared many times. The genes are TRBV7-2 and TRBJ2-3; D is perhaps TRBD1 (6 bases). CDR3 size: 16 residues. Germline V gene data show CDR1 as SGHTA and CDR2 as FQGNSA. V was shortened by 4 bases and J by 4 bases, with 18 bases between the two germline ends. DNA of the CDR3: TGTGCCAGCAGCTCCCTGGGACACCTGCAATCAGATACGCAGTATTTT. Protein sequence: CASSSLGHLQSDTQYF.

The V call is TRBV9, the J call TRBJ1-3; D gene ambiguous. Germline V lookup: CDR1 SGDLS, CDR2 YYNGEE. Trimming shortened V by 2 bases and J by 3 bases, and 6 bases separated the two germline ends. This CDR3 is 13 amino acids long. The CDR3 sequence: CASSVTGGNTIYF. The CDR3 bases are TGTGCCAGCAGCGTGACGGGTGGAAACACCATATATTTT.

This clonotype came up a few times. The chain is built from TRBV6-5 and TRBJ1-3; the D is unclear. V was pared by 5 bases and J by 3 bases, with 8 bases between. The CDR3 is 13 residues long. Germline V CDR1 and CDR2: MNHEY, SVGAGI. The CDR3 protein is CASSPEVGNTIYF. In DNA, the CDR3 is TGTGCCAGCAGTCCAGAAGTTGGAAACACCATATATTTT.

In its sample, this clonotype was seen many times. The V and J genes are TRBV5-1 and TRBJ2-1; D is uncertain. V was cut by 2 bases and J by 8 bases, with 14 bases left in between. The CDR3 covers 14 residues. The germline V gene encodes CDR1 SGHRS and CDR2 YFSETQ. The chain's CDR3 is CASSFQVRGDEQFF. CDR3 nucleotides: TGCGCCAGCAGCTTCCAGGTGCGAGGTGATGAGCAGTTCTTC.

This clonotype was detected a few times. The chain recombines TRBV5-1 with TRBJ2-5; possibly TRBD1 for D (5 bases). CDR1 and CDR2 from the germline V gene are SGHRS and YFSETQ. The CDR3 covers 18 residues. V was cut by 0 bases and J by 2 bases, with 20 bases left in between. DNA for the CDR3: TGCGCCAGCAGCTTGGGCAGGGAACCCGTATACCAACAAGAGACCCAGTACTTC. As protein: CASSLGREPVYQQETQYF. Looking up the rest from reference TRBV5-1 and TRBJ2-5 gives the full variable domain: KAGVTQTPRYLIKTRGQQVTLSCSPISGHRSVSWYQQTPGQGLQFLFEYFSETQRNKGNFPGRFSGRQFSNSRSEMNVSTLELGDSALYLCASSLGREPVYQQETQYFGPGTRLLVL.